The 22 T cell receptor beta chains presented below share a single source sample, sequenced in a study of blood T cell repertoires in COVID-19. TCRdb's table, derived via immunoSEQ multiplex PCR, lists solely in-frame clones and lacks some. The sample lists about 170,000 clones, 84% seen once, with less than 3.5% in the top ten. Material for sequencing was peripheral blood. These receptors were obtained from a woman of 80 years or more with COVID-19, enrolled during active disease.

The CDR3 DNA follows: TGTGCCAGCAGCGCGGGACTAGCGGGGGGGCCCACCGGGGAGCTGTTTTTT. Translation gives CASSAGLAGGPTGELFF. The chain joins TRBV9 to TRBJ2-2; 16 bases match TRBD2. Germline assignment: CDR1 SGDLS and CDR2 YYNGEE. The ends lost 3 bases at V and 4 bases at J; junction bases unmatched: 3. The CDR3 loop spans 17 amino acids.

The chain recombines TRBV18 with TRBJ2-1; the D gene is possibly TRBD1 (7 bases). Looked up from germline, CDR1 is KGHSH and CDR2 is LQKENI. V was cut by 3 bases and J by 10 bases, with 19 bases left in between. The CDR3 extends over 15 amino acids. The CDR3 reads CASSPGQGGNSEQFF. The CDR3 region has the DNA TGTGCCAGCTCACCGGGCCAGGGGGGTAACTCAGAGCAGTTCTTC.

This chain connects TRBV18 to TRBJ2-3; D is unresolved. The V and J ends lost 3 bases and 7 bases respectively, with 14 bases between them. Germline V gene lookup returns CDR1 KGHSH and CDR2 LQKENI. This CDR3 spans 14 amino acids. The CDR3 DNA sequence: TGTGCCAGCTCACCTTCAACCGGTCCGTATACGCAGTATTTT. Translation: CASSPSTGPYTQYF.

The CDR3 spells CASKGTSGGAVELFF. The CDR3 DNA follows: TGTGCCAGCAAGGGGACTAGCGGGGGGGCCGTGGAGCTGTTTTTT. J is TRBJ2-2 and V is TRBV6-5; 16 nucleotides match TRBD2. Germline loops: CDR1 MNHEY, CDR2 SVGAGI. CDR3 length: 15 residues. Trimming at V came to 7 bases and at J to 10 bases, leaving 6 bases not matched to a gene.

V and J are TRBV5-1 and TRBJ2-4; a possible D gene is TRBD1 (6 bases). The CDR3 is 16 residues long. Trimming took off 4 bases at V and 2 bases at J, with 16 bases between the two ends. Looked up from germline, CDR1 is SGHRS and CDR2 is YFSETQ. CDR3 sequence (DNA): TGCGCCAGCAGCCCCGAGGAAACAGGGACCAAAAACATTCAGTACTTC. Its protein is CASSPEETGTKNIQYF.

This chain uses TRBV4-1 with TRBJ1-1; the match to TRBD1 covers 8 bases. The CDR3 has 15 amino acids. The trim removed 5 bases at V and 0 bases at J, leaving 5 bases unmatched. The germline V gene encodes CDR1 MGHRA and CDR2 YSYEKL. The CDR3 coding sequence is TGCGCCAGCAGCACCTCGACAGGGGTGAACACTGAAGCTTTCTTT. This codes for CASSTSTGVNTEAFF.

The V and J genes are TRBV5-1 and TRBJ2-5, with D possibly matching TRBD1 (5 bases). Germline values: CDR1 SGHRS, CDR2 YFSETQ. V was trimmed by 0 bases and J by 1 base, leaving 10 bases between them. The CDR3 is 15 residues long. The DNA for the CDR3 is TGCGCCAGCAGCTTGGCCCGACAGATCCAAGAGACCCAGTACTTC. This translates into CASSLARQIQETQYF.

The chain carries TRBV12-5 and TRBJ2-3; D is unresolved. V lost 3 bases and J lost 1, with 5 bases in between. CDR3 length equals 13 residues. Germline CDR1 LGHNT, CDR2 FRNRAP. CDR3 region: CASGFPGTDTQYF. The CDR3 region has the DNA TGTGCTAGTGGTTTTCCGGGCACAGATACGCAGTATTTT.

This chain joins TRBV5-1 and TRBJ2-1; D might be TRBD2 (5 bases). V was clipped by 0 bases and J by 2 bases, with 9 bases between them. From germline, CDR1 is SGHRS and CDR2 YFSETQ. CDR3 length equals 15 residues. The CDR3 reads CASSLAAGTYNEQFF. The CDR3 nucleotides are TGCGCCAGCAGCTTGGCTGCGGGCACCTACAATGAGCAGTTCTTC.

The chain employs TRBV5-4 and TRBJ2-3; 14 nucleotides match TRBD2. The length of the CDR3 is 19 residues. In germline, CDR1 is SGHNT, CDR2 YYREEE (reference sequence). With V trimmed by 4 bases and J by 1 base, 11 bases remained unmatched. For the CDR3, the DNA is TGTGCCAGCAGCGATGACGGGACTAGCGGGAGTCGGGGCACAGATACGCAGTATTTT. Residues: CASSDDGTSGSRGTDTQYF.

Written as DNA, the CDR3 is TGTGCCAGCAGTTACTTAAATGAAGCTTTCTTT. It is translated as CASSYLNEAFF. The chain couples TRBV6-5 to TRBJ1-1; D remains unclear. The CDR3 runs to 11 residues. Germline V gene lookup returns CDR1 MNHEY and CDR2 SVGAGI. Between the trimmed V and J ends, which lost 1 base and 7 bases, there was a span of 4 bases.

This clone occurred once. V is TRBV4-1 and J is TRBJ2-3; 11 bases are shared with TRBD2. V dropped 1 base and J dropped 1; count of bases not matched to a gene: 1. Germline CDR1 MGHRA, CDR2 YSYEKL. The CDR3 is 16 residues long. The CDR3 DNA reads TGCGCCAGCAGCCAAGTGGGACTAGCGGGCACAGATACGCAGTATTTT. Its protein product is CASSQVGLAGTDTQYF.

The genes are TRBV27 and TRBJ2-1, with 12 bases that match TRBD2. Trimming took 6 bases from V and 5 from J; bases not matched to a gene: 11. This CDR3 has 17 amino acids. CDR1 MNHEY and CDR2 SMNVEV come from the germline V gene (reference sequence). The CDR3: CASSTRTSGTLNNEQFF. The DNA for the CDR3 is TGTGCCAGCAGCACCCGGACTAGCGGGACCTTAAACAATGAGCAGTTCTTC.

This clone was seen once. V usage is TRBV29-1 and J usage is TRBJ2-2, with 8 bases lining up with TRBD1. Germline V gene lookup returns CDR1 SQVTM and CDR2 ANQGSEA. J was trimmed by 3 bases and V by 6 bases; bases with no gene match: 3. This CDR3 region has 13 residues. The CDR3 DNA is TGCAGCGTCGTGACAGGGGACACCGGGGAGCTGTTTTTT. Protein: CSVVTGDTGELFF.

The CDR3 bases are TGTGCCAGCAGAACTAGCGGGAGGGCCACCGGGGAGCTGTTTTTT. This sequence encodes CASRTSGRATGELFF. The V call is TRBV6-5, the J call TRBJ2-2, with 13 bases aligning to TRBD2. V shed 6 bases, J shed 4 bases, and the junction held 2 bases outside the gene matches. CDR1 is MNHEY and CDR2 is SVGAGI in the germline V gene. The CDR3 contains 15 residues.

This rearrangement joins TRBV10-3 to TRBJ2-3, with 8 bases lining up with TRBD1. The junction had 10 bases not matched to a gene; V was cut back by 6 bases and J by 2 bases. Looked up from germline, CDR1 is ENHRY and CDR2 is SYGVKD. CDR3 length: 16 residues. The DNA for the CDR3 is TGTGCCATCAGCCCCACCGCAGGGGGCCTCACAGATACGCAGTATTTT. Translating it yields CAISPTAGGLTDTQYF.

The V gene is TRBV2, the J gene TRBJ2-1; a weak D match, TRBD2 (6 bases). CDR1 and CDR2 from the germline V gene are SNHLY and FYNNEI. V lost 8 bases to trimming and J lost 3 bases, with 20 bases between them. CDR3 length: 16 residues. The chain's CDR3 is CASRGLEGSGYNEQFF. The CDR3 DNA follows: TGTGCCAGCCGTGGATTGGAGGGATCGGGCTACAATGAGCAGTTCTTC.

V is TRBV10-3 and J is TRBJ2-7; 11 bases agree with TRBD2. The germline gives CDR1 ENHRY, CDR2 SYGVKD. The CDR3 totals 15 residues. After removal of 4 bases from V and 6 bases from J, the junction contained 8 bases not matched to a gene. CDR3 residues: CAISGPTSGIFEQYF. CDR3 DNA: TGTGCCATCAGTGGGCCGACTAGCGGGATCTTCGAGCAGTACTTC.

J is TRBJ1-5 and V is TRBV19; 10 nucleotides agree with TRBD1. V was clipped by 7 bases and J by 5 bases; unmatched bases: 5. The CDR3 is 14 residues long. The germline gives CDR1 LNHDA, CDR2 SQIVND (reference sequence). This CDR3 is CASTDRGPYQPQHF. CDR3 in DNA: TGTGCCAGTACCGACAGGGGGCCTTATCAGCCCCAGCATTTT.

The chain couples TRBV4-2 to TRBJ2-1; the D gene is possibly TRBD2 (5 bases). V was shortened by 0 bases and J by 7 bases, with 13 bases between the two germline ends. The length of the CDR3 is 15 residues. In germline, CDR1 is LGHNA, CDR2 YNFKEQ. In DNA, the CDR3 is TGTGCCAGCAGCCAAGAGTGGGAGAGTTGGAATGAGCAGTTCTTC. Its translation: CASSQEWESWNEQFF.

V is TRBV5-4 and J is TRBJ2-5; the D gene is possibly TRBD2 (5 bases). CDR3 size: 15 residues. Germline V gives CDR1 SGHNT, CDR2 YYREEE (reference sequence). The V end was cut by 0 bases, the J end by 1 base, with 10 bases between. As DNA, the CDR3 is TGTGCCAGCAGCTTGGGGGCTAGCACCCAAGAGACCCAGTACTTC. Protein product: CASSLGASTQETQYF. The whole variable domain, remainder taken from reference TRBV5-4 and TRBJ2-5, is ETGVTQSPTHLIKTRGQQVTLRCSSQSGHNTVSWYQQALGQGPQFIFQYYREEENGRGNFPPRFSGLQFPNYSSELNVNALELDDSALYLCASSLGASTQETQYFGPGTRLLVL.

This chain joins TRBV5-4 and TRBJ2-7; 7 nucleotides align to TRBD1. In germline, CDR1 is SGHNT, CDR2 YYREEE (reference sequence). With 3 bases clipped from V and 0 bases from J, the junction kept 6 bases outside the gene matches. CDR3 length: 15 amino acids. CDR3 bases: TGTGCCAGCAGCTCAGGGACAGCTAGCTCCTACGAGCAGTACTTC. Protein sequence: CASSSGTASSYEQYF.